Listed below are T cell receptor beta chains from one sample, sequenced in a study of T cell responses to AZD1222 COVID-19 vaccine. This table comes from immunoSEQ multiplex PCR, and its TCRdb copy is limited to in-frame clones, with some not included. Of 65,000 to 75,000 clones detected, about 88% appear once; the ten largest clones hold 4% to 5.5%. The input for sequencing was peripheral blood, taken 28 days after the second dose of the MenACWY control vaccine. These receptors originate from an adult who received the MenACWY meningococcal vaccine as a control. Both conserved end residues are part of each CDR3. A D gene is named only where the DNA matches it firmly. Clone size is stated in some rows and not others, as once, few, many or a class when expanded.

j_call: TRBJ1-2
d_call: -
clone_size: -
v_call: TRBV4-1
cdr3_nt: TGCGCCAGCAGCCAAGAGGTGGGTTTGAACTATGGCTACACCTTC
cdr3_aa: CASSQEVGLNYGYTF

j_call: TRBJ1-5
d_call: -
clone_size: -
v_call: TRBV5-4
cdr3_nt: TGTGCCAGCAGCTTTGGGGCGGATCAGCCCCAGCATTTT
cdr3_aa: CASSFGADQPQHF

j_call: TRBJ2-7
d_call: -
clone_size: -
v_call: TRBV5-6
cdr3_nt: TGTGCCAGCAGCTTCGCGGTCCTCGGCTATTTACTCTTC
cdr3_aa: CASSFAVLGYLLF

j_call: TRBJ2-1
d_call: -
clone_size: -
v_call: TRBV19
cdr3_nt: TGTGCCAGTAGTAGGGGTCCATACAATGAGCAGTTCTTC
cdr3_aa: CASSRGPYNEQFF

j_call: TRBJ1-3
d_call: -
clone_size: -
v_call: TRBV19
cdr3_nt: TGTGCCAGTAGTAATGTGGGATCTGGAAACACCATATATTTT
cdr3_aa: CASSNVGSGNTIYF

j_call: TRBJ2-1
d_call: -
clone_size: -
v_call: TRBV27
cdr3_nt: TGTGCCAGCAGTTTATCTAGTTTCGGTGAGCAGTTCTTC
cdr3_aa: CASSLSSFGEQFF

j_call: TRBJ1-4
d_call: -
clone_size: few
v_call: TRBV18
cdr3_nt: TGTGCCAGCTCACCAGAGGCAGGACGGGGCGAAAAACTGTTTTTT
cdr3_aa: CASSPEAGRGEKLFF

j_call: TRBJ1-6
d_call: -
clone_size: -
v_call: TRBV6-6
cdr3_nt: TGTGCCAGCACTAGGGAGCCGTCCTATTCACCCCTCCACTTT
cdr3_aa: CASTREPSYSPLHF

j_call: TRBJ1-2
d_call: TRBD1
clone_size: -
v_call: TRBV5-1
cdr3_nt: TGCGCCAGCAGCACAGGGGCTCACGGCTACACCTTC
cdr3_aa: CASSTGAHGYTF

j_call: TRBJ2-7
d_call: -
clone_size: -
v_call: TRBV29-1
cdr3_nt: TGCAGCGTTGAAGGGACCCACGGGGAGCAGTACTTC
cdr3_aa: CSVEGTHGEQYF

j_call: TRBJ1-2
d_call: -
clone_size: -
v_call: TRBV2
cdr3_nt: TGTGCCAGCAGTGGCCAAACAGGGAACTATGGCTACACCTTC
cdr3_aa: CASSGQTGNYGYTF

j_call: TRBJ1-1
d_call: TRBD1
clone_size: -
v_call: TRBV6-5
cdr3_nt: TGTGCCAGCAGTTACCAACAGGGGGCCGGTGAAGCTTTCTTT
cdr3_aa: CASSYQQGAGEAFF

j_call: TRBJ2-2
d_call: -
clone_size: -
v_call: TRBV28
cdr3_nt: TGTGCCAGCGCTGAGATTGACAGGAACACCGGGGAGCTGTTTTTT
cdr3_aa: CASAEIDRNTGELFF

j_call: TRBJ2-1
d_call: TRBD1
clone_size: -
v_call: TRBV11-2
cdr3_nt: TGTGCCAGCAGCATTTTCAGGGGGCTGAGTGAGCAGTTCTTC
cdr3_aa: CASSIFRGLSEQFF

j_call: TRBJ1-4
d_call: TRBD1
clone_size: -
v_call: TRBV3-1/TRBV3-2
cdr3_nt: TGTGCCAGCTTTGGACCCGCGGGACAGCGGAATGAAAAACTGTTTTTT
cdr3_aa: CASFGPAGQRNEKLFF

j_call: TRBJ1-2
d_call: -
clone_size: -
v_call: TRBV20-1
cdr3_nt: TGCAGTGTTTGGGCTAACTATGGCTACACCTTC
cdr3_aa: CSVWANYGYTF

j_call: TRBJ2-1
d_call: -
clone_size: -
v_call: TRBV5-1
cdr3_nt: TGCGCCAGCAGCTTGGAGGGTGCCTCCTACAATGAGCAGTTCTTC
cdr3_aa: CASSLEGASYNEQFF

j_call: TRBJ1-1
d_call: TRBD1
clone_size: -
v_call: TRBV18
cdr3_nt: TGTGCCAGCTCACCTACCGGGACAGGGGGGTTTGGCACTGAAGCTTTCTTT
cdr3_aa: CASSPTGTGGFGTEAFF

j_call: TRBJ1-5
d_call: TRBD1
clone_size: -
v_call: TRBV12-3/TRBV12-4
cdr3_nt: TGTGCCAGCAGGGACAGGGGCAATCAGCCCCAGCATTTT
cdr3_aa: CASRDRGNQPQHF

j_call: TRBJ1-2
d_call: TRBD1
clone_size: -
v_call: TRBV5-6
cdr3_nt: TGTGCCAGCACACCAGGGACAGGGGGTGTCGGTGGCTACACCTTC
cdr3_aa: CASTPGTGGVGGYTF

j_call: TRBJ2-7
d_call: TRBD1
clone_size: few
v_call: TRBV6-5
cdr3_nt: TGTGCCAGCCTGACCAACAGGGGTAGCTACGAGCAGTACTTC
cdr3_aa: CASLTNRGSYEQYF

j_call: TRBJ1-2
d_call: -
clone_size: -
v_call: TRBV27
cdr3_nt: TGTGCCAGCAGCCGGGCCACGGATCCGAACTATGGCTACACCTTC
cdr3_aa: CASSRATDPNYGYTF

j_call: TRBJ2-7
d_call: -
clone_size: -
v_call: TRBV30
cdr3_nt: TGTGCCTGGGGCCTAGGGAGCAGGGCGAACGAGCAGTACTTC
cdr3_aa: CAWGLGSRANEQYF

j_call: TRBJ1-3
d_call: -
clone_size: -
v_call: TRBV29-1
cdr3_nt: TGCAGCGTGGGGGCAGGGAGTGGAAACACCATATATTTT
cdr3_aa: CSVGAGSGNTIYF

j_call: TRBJ1-2
d_call: -
clone_size: -
v_call: TRBV9
cdr3_nt: TGTGCCAGCAGCCCCCATCTGGCGGACAACTATGGCTACACCTTC
cdr3_aa: CASSPHLADNYGYTF

j_call: TRBJ2-7
d_call: -
clone_size: -
v_call: TRBV14
cdr3_nt: TGTGCCAGCAGCCAAGTTGGCGGTGGCTCCTACGAGCAGTACTTC
cdr3_aa: CASSQVGGGSYEQYF

j_call: TRBJ1-4
d_call: TRBD1
clone_size: -
v_call: TRBV19
cdr3_nt: TGTGCCAGTAGTGACGGGACAGGAAGGTCAACTAATGAAAAACTGTTTTTT
cdr3_aa: CASSDGTGRSTNEKLFF

j_call: TRBJ2-7
d_call: -
clone_size: -
v_call: TRBV7-2
cdr3_nt: TGTGCCAGCAGCTTAGCGGGGGGGGCTCGAAGATACGAGCAGTACTTC
cdr3_aa: CASSLAGGARRYEQYF

j_call: TRBJ2-5
d_call: -
clone_size: -
v_call: TRBV4-2
cdr3_nt: TGTGCCAGCAGTGAGTCGGGGAGGGAGACCCAGTACTTC
cdr3_aa: CASSESGRETQYF

j_call: TRBJ2-7
d_call: TRBD1
clone_size: -
v_call: TRBV27
cdr3_nt: TGTGCCAGCAGTGTCACAGGGGGGCCCGGCGAGCAGTACTTC
cdr3_aa: CASSVTGGPGEQYF

j_call: TRBJ2-7
d_call: -
clone_size: -
v_call: TRBV28
cdr3_nt: TGTGCCAGCAGTTTAAGGCAAGTCTACGAGCAGTACTTC
cdr3_aa: CASSLRQVYEQYF

j_call: TRBJ2-6
d_call: -
clone_size: -
v_call: TRBV19
cdr3_nt: TGTGCCAGTAGGCCTACTTCCGGGGCCAACGTCCTGACTTTC
cdr3_aa: CASRPTSGANVLTF

j_call: TRBJ1-2
d_call: TRBD1
clone_size: once
v_call: TRBV5-5
cdr3_nt: TGTGCCAGCAGCTTTGACAGGGGTGGCTATGGCTACACCTTC
cdr3_aa: CASSFDRGGYGYTF

j_call: TRBJ2-5
d_call: TRBD2
clone_size: few
v_call: TRBV11-3
cdr3_nt: TGTGCCAGCAGCTTTACTAGCGGGGGGGGAGAGACCCAGTACTTC
cdr3_aa: CASSFTSGGGETQYF

j_call: TRBJ1-1
d_call: -
clone_size: -
v_call: TRBV10-3
cdr3_nt: TGTGCCATCAGTCCCTGGGGAGGGGACACTGAAGCTTTCTTT
cdr3_aa: CAISPWGGDTEAFF

j_call: TRBJ1-1
d_call: TRBD1
clone_size: -
v_call: TRBV13
cdr3_nt: TGTGCCAGCAGCCCCAGACAGGGGACCTCAAACACTGAAGCTTTCTTT
cdr3_aa: CASSPRQGTSNTEAFF

j_call: TRBJ1-6
d_call: -
clone_size: -
v_call: TRBV27
cdr3_nt: TGTGCCAGCAGTTTATCAGGCAGCGCGCGCGCCGTTAATTCACCCCTCCACTTT
cdr3_aa: CASSLSGSARAVNSPLHF

j_call: TRBJ1-3
d_call: -
clone_size: few
v_call: TRBV11-2
cdr3_nt: TGTGCCAGCAGCTCTTCCCGGGCTGGAAACACCATATATTTT
cdr3_aa: CASSSSRAGNTIYF

j_call: TRBJ2-5
d_call: TRBD2
clone_size: -
v_call: TRBV7-8
cdr3_nt: TGTGCCAGCAGCCCGCGTCGACTAGCGGGGTGGAAGACCCAGTACTTC
cdr3_aa: CASSPRRLAGWKTQYF

j_call: TRBJ1-2
d_call: -
clone_size: -
v_call: TRBV29-1
cdr3_nt: TGCAGCGTTACCGGGACTTCGCCTGGCTACACCTTC
cdr3_aa: CSVTGTSPGYTF

j_call: TRBJ1-6
d_call: TRBD1
clone_size: -
v_call: TRBV3-1/TRBV3-2
cdr3_nt: TGTGCCAGCAGCCCTAGACAGGGAGAGTATTCACCCCTCCACTTT
cdr3_aa: CASSPRQGEYSPLHF

j_call: TRBJ2-3
d_call: TRBD2
clone_size: -
v_call: TRBV28
cdr3_nt: TGTGCCAGCAGTTCTAGCGGGGTATCGGATACGCAGTATTTT
cdr3_aa: CASSSSGVSDTQYF

j_call: TRBJ1-6
d_call: TRBD1
clone_size: -
v_call: TRBV6-5
cdr3_nt: TGTGCCAGCAGTACCGGGACAGGGAGTAATTCACCCCTCCACTTT
cdr3_aa: CASSTGTGSNSPLHF

j_call: TRBJ1-3
d_call: -
clone_size: -
v_call: TRBV28
cdr3_nt: TGTGCCAGCAGTTTAATGCCGCCTCTAGGTGTGGGAGGAAACACCATATATTTT
cdr3_aa: CASSLMPPLGVGGNTIYF

j_call: TRBJ2-3
d_call: -
clone_size: -
v_call: TRBV2
cdr3_nt: TGTGCCAGCAGTGATGGGTCGGGAGCGGGTACAGATACGCAGTATTTT
cdr3_aa: CASSDGSGAGTDTQYF

j_call: TRBJ1-2
d_call: -
clone_size: -
v_call: TRBV4-1
cdr3_nt: TGCGCCAGCAGCCCTATTGGAGGGGGATGGGGCTACACCTTC
cdr3_aa: CASSPIGGGWGYTF

j_call: TRBJ2-7
d_call: TRBD2
clone_size: -
v_call: TRBV18
cdr3_nt: TGTGCCAGCTCACCCGGGACTAGCGGTGTCTACGAGCAGTACTTC
cdr3_aa: CASSPGTSGVYEQYF

j_call: TRBJ1-4
d_call: -
clone_size: -
v_call: TRBV30
cdr3_nt: TGTGCCTGCTTCCGTGAAAAACTGTTTTTT
cdr3_aa: CACFREKLFF

j_call: TRBJ1-1
d_call: -
clone_size: -
v_call: TRBV5-5
cdr3_nt: TGTGCCAGCAGCTTGGCCGGCGGATCTGAAGCTTTCTTT
cdr3_aa: CASSLAGGSEAFF

j_call: TRBJ1-1
d_call: -
clone_size: -
v_call: TRBV11-2
cdr3_nt: TGTGCCAGCAGCCCCCCTCCGGGAGGGGCTTTCTTT
cdr3_aa: CASSPPPGGAFF

j_call: TRBJ1-5
d_call: -
clone_size: -
v_call: TRBV30
cdr3_nt: TGTGCCTGGGCAGGTAGCAATCAGCCCCAGCATTTT
cdr3_aa: CAWAGSNQPQHF

j_call: TRBJ1-4
d_call: TRBD1
clone_size: -
v_call: TRBV3-1/TRBV3-2
cdr3_nt: TGTGCCAGCAGCCTTACCGGGACAGCAACTAATGAAAAACTGTTTTTT
cdr3_aa: CASSLTGTATNEKLFF